This T cell receptor (beta chain) was sequenced for a study of blood T cell repertoires in COVID-19. Study details: Donors in the United States, Italy and Spain gave samples during acute or convalescent COVID-19. The analysed material was cDNA or gDNA that came from T cells, B-cell-depleted T cells, or PBMCs.

Per the original methods: Amplifying reference gene primers gave estimates of nucleated cell counts. Only in-frame clones appear in the TCRdb table, and some are missing; sequencing was by immunoSEQ multiplex PCR. That table supplies the V and J calls and clone size; D and trimming were determined from the DNA. The repertoire holds over 200,000 clones, with approximately 87% as singletons. The CDR3 is 14 residues long. The V end was cut by 0 bases, the J end by 6 bases, with 10 bases between. Germline loops: CDR1 SGDLS, CDR2 YYNGEE. Sequencing used peripheral blood. This receptor was taken from a woman in her forties or fifties with acute or convalescent COVID-19. The chain carries TRBV9 and TRBJ1-5; D perhaps matches TRBD1 (5 bases). CDR3 sequence (DNA): TGTGCCAGCAGCGTAGGGGGCGGGAGTCAGCCCCAGCATTTT. Protein: CASSVGGGSQPQHF.